The TCR beta chain described here comes from a study of T cells in narcolepsy. The method was immunoSEQ multiplex PCR; TCRdb's version includes in-frame clones alone and lacks a portion of them. Among under 30,000 clones listed, around 85% were seen once. The germline CDR1 and CDR2 sequences are SGHNT and YYREEE (reference sequence). The ends lost 3 bases at V and 4 bases at J; junction bases unmatched: 7. This CDR3 comprises 15 residues. Sequenced material: CD45RA- memory CD4+ T cells from PBMCs. The TCR was taken from a human donor with narcolepsy. V gene TRBV5-4 combines with J gene TRBJ2-5; 9 bases map to TRBD2. The CDR3 sequence: CASSWVGSGRETQYF. In DNA, the CDR3 is TGTGCCAGCAGCTGGGTGGGTAGCGGGAGAGAGACCCAGTACTTC. Complete variable domain (other parts from reference TRBV5-4 and TRBJ2-5): ETGVTQSPTHLIKTRGQQVTLRCSSQSGHNTVSWYQQALGQGPQFIFQYYREEENGRGNFPPRFSGLQFPNYSSELNVNALELDDSALYLCASSWVGSGRETQYFGPGTRLLVL.